The 7 T cell receptor beta chains listed next were all sequenced from one sample in a study of beta chain features in type 1 diabetes. These receptors lack a known antigen. Reverse transcribing all isolated RNA meant expressed TCRB transcripts were sequenced. Profiling relied on immunoSEQ multiplex PCR, and the TCRdb table lists in-frame clones only, not all of them. The sample has about 240,000 clones, roughly 14% seen once; the top ten hold almost 0.02%. Study-wide points: TCRB CDR3 length was moderately but significantly reduced in all four CD4+ subsets of Type 1 diabetes patients.

The sample consisted of naive CD4+ T cells from blood. The receptors derive from a man in his thirties or forties with type 1 diabetes.

The rearrangement uses TRBV12-5 and TRBJ2-2, with TRBD1 as a possible D gene (5 bases). V lost 5 bases and J 0 bases, leaving 10 bases between the germline ends. The germline V gene encodes CDR1 LGHNT and CDR2 FRNRAP. The CDR3 loop spans 15 amino acids. DNA for the CDR3: TGTGCTAGTGGTATGGGGCAGGCGAACACCGGGGAGCTGTTTTTT. Protein sequence: CASGMGQANTGELFF.

This sequence joins TRBV2 and TRBJ1-2, with TRBD1 identical over 7 bases. This CDR3 comprises 16 residues. V lost 2 bases, J lost 0 bases, and 6 bases stayed unmatched. The germline gives CDR1 SNHLY, CDR2 FYNNEI. This CDR3 reads CASSETGTAANYGYTF. DNA for the CDR3: TGTGCCAGCAGTGAAACGGGGACAGCCGCTAACTATGGCTACACCTTC.

This chain's CDR3 is CSVGGGHIYEQYF. The CDR3 DNA sequence: TGCAGCGTTGGGGGGGGACACATCTACGAGCAGTACTTC. This chain connects TRBV29-1 to TRBJ2-7; D is possibly TRBD2 (7 bases). Germline-derived CDR1 and CDR2 are SQVTM and ANQGSEA. The CDR3 has 13 amino acids. V gave up 4 bases and J gave up 3 bases, with 13 bases separating them.

The rearrangement uses TRBV19 and TRBJ1-1, with 7 nucleotides matching TRBD1. Germline CDR1 LNHDA, CDR2 SQIVND (reference sequence). This CDR3 is built from 14 residues. Germline trimming cut 8 bases from V and 7 bases from J; bases unmatched to any gene: 13. DNA for the CDR3: TGTGCCAGTGGACAGGAGAAGGGGTTTGGTGAAGCTTTCTTT. It is translated as CASGQEKGFGEAFF. Complete variable domain (other parts from reference TRBV19 and TRBJ1-1): DGGITQSPKYLFRKEGQNVTLSCEQNLNHDAMYWYRQDPGQGLRLIYYSQIVNDFQKGDIAEGYSVSREKKESFPLTVTSAQKNPTAFYLCASGQEKGFGEAFFGQGTRLTVV.

This chain joins TRBV6-6 and TRBJ2-3; no clear D. Germline CDR1 MNHNY, CDR2 SVGAGI (reference sequence). This CDR3 has 12 amino acids. The V end was cut by 6 bases, the J end by 6 bases, with 10 bases between. The CDR3 protein is CASSHGSDTQYF. The DNA of the CDR3 is TGTGCCAGCAGCCACGGGTCGGATACGCAGTATTTT.

This clone was found a few times. V gene TRBV6-5 combines with J gene TRBJ2-5, with a possible D match to TRBD2 (5 bases). Looked up from germline, CDR1 is MNHEY and CDR2 is SVGAGI. V was trimmed by 5 bases and J by 1 base, leaving 11 bases between them. This CDR3 contains 14 residues. The CDR3 loop reads CASSQDSFQETQYF. CDR3 coding DNA: TGTGCCAGCAGTCAGGACTCATTCCAAGAGACCCAGTACTTC.

J is TRBJ1-1 and V is TRBV15; TRBD1 agrees at 7 bases. CDR3 length: 16 residues. V shed 0 bases and J 1 base; nucleotides not matched to a gene: 5. CDR1 and CDR2 from the germline V gene are LNHNV and YYDKDF (reference sequence). CDR3 region: CATSRDLTGANTEAFF. CDR3 bases: TGTGCCACCAGCAGAGATTTAACAGGGGCGAACACTGAAGCTTTCTTT.